This T cell receptor (beta chain) was identified in a study of blood T cell repertoires in COVID-19. In the study overall: The United States, Italy and Spain provided the acute and convalescent COVID-19 samples.

Ages ranged from roughly 18 to 100 years, with residence in some 25 US areas. Assignment of participants to cohorts was predicated upon participant-reported clinical history. Recovered Cohort 3 donors showed two negative PCRs, clearance, or symptom resolution. Measured with immunoSEQ multiplex PCR; TCRdb has only the in-frame clones, and not every one. The table shows about 200,000 clones, with more than 80% occurring only once. Germline CDR1 and CDR2: LGHDT and YNNKEL (reference sequence). This CDR3 is built from 15 residues. The junction had 3 bases not matched to a gene; V was cut back by 2 bases and J by 7 bases.

The clonotype originates from a woman younger than 35 who had recovered from COVID-19. The rearrangement joins TRBV3-1 (or the pseudogene TRBV3-2) to TRBJ1-6; 9 bases align to TRBD1. Sequencing used PBMCs or T cells enriched from blood (not recorded which). CDR3 coding DNA: TGTGCCAGCAGCCAACGGGGACAGGGAAATTCACCCCTCCACTTT. Residues: CASSQRGQGNSPLHF.